The 19 T cell receptor beta chains presented below share a single source sample, sequenced in a study of graft-versus-host responses after intestinal transplantation. Which antigens these TCRs recognize remains unknown. Assay used: immunoSEQ multiplex PCR; TCRdb lists only in-frame clones, some missing. The sample yields about 88,000 clones, approximately 90% seen once. The sequencing here drew on unstimulated CD4+ T cells sorted from spleen or lymph node cells, taken before transplant. The receptors come from a human donor who was the organ donor for an intestinal transplant.

This chain joins TRBV10-2 and TRBJ2-3, with TRBD2 matching 14 bases. This CDR3 spans 19 amino acids. The junction had 20 bases not matched to a gene; V was cut back by 7 bases and J by 8 bases. Germline-derived CDR1 and CDR2 are WSHSY and SAAADI. The CDR3 here is CASIRTSGGTSHHSATQYF. As DNA, the CDR3 is TGCGCCAGCATTAGGACTAGCGGGGGGACATCTCATCACAGCGCTACGCAGTATTTT.

The chain combines TRBV20-1 with TRBJ2-5, with D possibly TRBD2 on 6 matching bases. This CDR3 is 11 amino acids long. V was trimmed by 1 base and J by 8 bases, leaving 8 bases between them. Germline-derived CDR1 and CDR2 are DFQATT and SNEGSKA (reference sequence). The chain's CDR3 is CSARGTNTQYF. In DNA form, the CDR3 reads TGCAGTGCTAGAGGGACTAACACCCAGTACTTC.

This chain's CDR3 is CATSRGLAGAYEQYF. The CDR3 DNA is TGTGCCACCAGCAGAGGACTAGCGGGGGCTTACGAGCAGTACTTC. The J gene is TRBJ2-7, the V gene TRBV15; the match to TRBD2 covers 12 bases. Germline CDR1 is LNHNV and CDR2 is YYDKDF (reference sequence). J gave up 4 bases and V 1 base, and 2 bases lay outside the gene matches. The CDR3 length is 15 residues.

This sequence joins TRBV30 and TRBJ2-7, with D tentatively TRBD1 (6 bases). This CDR3 comprises 17 residues. Trimming took 5 bases from V and 3 from J, leaving 26 bases between them. Germline V gene data show CDR1 as GTSNPN and CDR2 as SVGIG (reference sequence). Here the CDR3 DNA reads TGTGCCTGGGCCTACGGACAGTATAGGACCCTCCTCTACGAGCAGTACTTC. Encoded protein: CAWAYGQYRTLLYEQYF.

The V and J genes are TRBV5-3 and TRBJ2-5; D is unresolved. TRBV5-3 is labeled an ORF, and its function is uncertain. Trimming removed 7 bases at V and 2 bases at J, with 21 bases between. CDR3 length: 16 amino acids. CDR3 DNA: TGTGCCAGAGGCCTGGGATCGCGGCTTAAACAAGAGACCCAGTACTTC. It yields the protein CARGLGSRLKQETQYF.

J is TRBJ2-1 and V is TRBV4-1; D is possibly TRBD1 (6 bases). V was cut by 0 bases and J by 5 bases, with 17 bases left in between. Per the germline V gene, CDR1 is MGHRA and CDR2 is YSYEKL. There are 17 residues in the CDR3. The CDR3 reads CASSQDTGLALHNEQFF. In DNA form, the CDR3 reads TGCGCCAGCAGCCAAGATACAGGGCTAGCTCTCCACAATGAGCAGTTCTTC.

The sample holds one count of this clone. The chain recombines TRBV6-1 with TRBJ2-1, with 9 bases identical to TRBD2. Germline V gene lookup returns CDR1 MNHNS and CDR2 SASEGT. Trimming took 2 bases from V and 2 from J; bases not matched to a gene: 7. The CDR3 is 17 amino acids. Here the CDR3 DNA reads TGTGCCAGCAGTGAAATAGCGGGGGCCGTGACCTACAATGAGCAGTTCTTC. It specifies CASSEIAGAVTYNEQFF.

This clone was counted only a few times. V is TRBV18 and J is TRBJ2-6, with 9 bases aligning to TRBD1. The CDR3 is 17 amino acids. V was pared by 1 base and J by 5 bases, with 6 bases of the junction left unmatched. The germline V gene encodes CDR1 KGHSH and CDR2 LQKENI. The CDR3 protein is CASSPLGQGIRANVLTF. The CDR3 nucleotides read TGTGCCAGCTCACCACTGGGACAGGGTATTAGGGCCAACGTCCTGACTTTC.

The CDR3 protein is CASSPGQGPSYEQYF. CDR3 bases: TGTGCCAGTAGCCCCGGGCAGGGCCCATCCTACGAGCAGTACTTC. The genes are TRBV19 and TRBJ2-7; D perhaps matches TRBD1 (5 bases). V lost 6 bases, J lost 1 base, and 16 bases lay in between. Germline assignment: CDR1 LNHDA and CDR2 SQIVND (reference sequence). CDR3 size: 15 residues.

This clone was seen a single time. This chain connects TRBV4-1 to TRBJ1-2; TRBD1 aligns across 7 bases. CDR1 MGHRA and CDR2 YSYEKL come from the germline V gene. The V gene end was trimmed by 4 bases and the J gene end by 4 bases; junction bases not matched to a gene: 9. CDR3 length: 15 amino acids. DNA of the CDR3: TGCGCCAGCAGCCCGACAGGGCCCTCCGTCTATGGCTACACCTTC. Encoded protein: CASSPTGPSVYGYTF.

The chain couples TRBV30 to TRBJ2-5; weak D call: TRBD2 (6 bases). Per the germline V gene, CDR1 is GTSNPN and CDR2 is SVGIG (reference sequence). Trimming left V 2 bases short and J 4 bases short, with 11 bases between. This CDR3 region has 13 residues. DNA of the CDR3: TGTGCCTGGAGTTTTACTAGCCCAGAGACCCAGTACTTC. Amino acid sequence: CAWSFTSPETQYF.

The gene calls are TRBV5-1 and TRBJ1-2; D gene uncertain. V was trimmed by 0 bases and J by 1 base, leaving 16 bases between them. Germline V gives CDR1 SGHRS, CDR2 YFSETQ. CDR3 length: 17 amino acids. CDR3 nucleotide sequence: TGCGCCAGCAGCTTGGTTAGCGGGCAGATTAGTAACTATGGCTACACCTTC. Residues: CASSLVSGQISNYGYTF. The entire variable domain, with the rest obtained from reference TRBV5-1 and TRBJ1-2, is as follows: KAGVTQTPRYLIKTRGQQVTLSCSPISGHRSVSWYQQTPGQGLQFLFEYFSETQRNKGNFPGRFSGRQFSNSRSEMNVSTLELGDSALYLCASSLVSGQISNYGYTFGSGTRLTVV.

V is TRBV6-5 and J is TRBJ2-5, with a tentative D call TRBD1 (5 bases). This CDR3 is 15 amino acids long. Germline CDR1 reads MNHEY; CDR2 reads SVGAGI. Trimming took off 2 bases at V and 7 bases at J, with 17 bases between the two ends. The CDR3 region is CASSYLRQRPGTQYF. CDR3 nucleotide sequence: TGTGCCAGCAGTTACCTAAGACAGCGCCCGGGGACCCAGTACTTC.

The V gene is TRBV19, the J gene TRBJ2-2, with 8 bases aligning to TRBD1. In germline, CDR1 is LNHDA, CDR2 SQIVND (reference sequence). Trimming cost V 2 bases and J 3 bases; bases outside gene matches: 14. CDR3 size: 19 residues. CDR3 nucleotides: TGTGCCAGTAGTATAAAGGGACAGGTCTTATCCCCGGACACCGGGGAGCTGTTTTTT. Translated, it gives CASSIKGQVLSPDTGELFF.

J is TRBJ1-2 and V is TRBV30; D is ambiguous. The CDR3 loop spans 12 amino acids. V was cut by 2 bases and J by 8 bases, with 12 bases left in between. Germline CDR1 is GTSNPN and CDR2 is SVGIG (reference sequence). The CDR3 loop reads CAWSPVPGGYTF. CDR3 coding DNA: TGTGCCTGGAGTCCGGTTCCGGGGGGCTACACCTTC.

The chain combines TRBV28 with TRBJ2-7; D might be TRBD1 (6 bases). Between the trimmed V and J ends, which lost 6 bases and 0 bases, there was a span of 15 bases. Germline CDR1 is MDHEN and CDR2 is SYDVKM. The CDR3 consists of 15 residues. The CDR3 loop reads CASRKDRIRSYEQYF. DNA for the CDR3: TGTGCCAGCAGAAAAGACAGGATCCGCTCCTACGAGCAGTACTTC.

V gene TRBV28 combines with J gene TRBJ2-3; no clear D. Germline CDR1 and CDR2: MDHEN and SYDVKM. The CDR3 extends over 15 amino acids. V lost 3 bases to trimming and J lost 3 bases, with 13 bases between them. The chain's CDR3 is CASSFGGEWTDTQYF. The CDR3 coding sequence is TGTGCCAGCAGTTTTGGTGGTGAGTGGACAGATACGCAGTATTTT.

The V call is TRBV4-1, the J call TRBJ2-3; TRBD2 agrees at 12 bases. The germline gives CDR1 MGHRA, CDR2 YSYEKL. V shed 4 bases, J shed 9 bases, and the junction held 8 bases outside the gene matches. The CDR3 totals 15 residues. The CDR3 protein is CASSLATSGSWTQYF. The CDR3 DNA reads as TGCGCCAGCAGCCTTGCGACTAGCGGGAGTTGGACGCAGTATTTT.

This rearrangement joins TRBV18 to TRBJ2-5; 9 positions match TRBD2. The V gene end was trimmed by 0 bases and the J gene end by 5 bases; junction bases not matched to a gene: 1. Germline-derived CDR1 and CDR2 are KGHSH and LQKENI. This CDR3 has 14 residues. Here the CDR3 reads CASSPPGLAETQYF. In DNA form, the CDR3 reads TGTGCCAGCTCACCACCGGGACTAGCCGAGACCCAGTACTTC. Drawing the rest from reference TRBV18 and TRBJ2-5, the complete variable domain is NAGVMQNPRHLVRRRGQEARLRCSPMKGHSHVYWYRQLPEEGLKFMVYLQKENIIDESGMPKERFSAEFPKEGPSILRIQQVVRGDSAAYFCASSPPGLAETQYFGPGTRLLVL.